This T cell receptor (beta chain) was sequenced for a study of radiotherapy plus CTLA-4 blockade in lung cancer. Germline CDR1 reads MDHEN; CDR2 reads SYDVKM. The CDR3 spans 12 residues. After removal of 9 bases from V and 7 bases from J, the junction contained 5 bases not matched to a gene. The repertoire was sequenced with immunoSEQ multiplex PCR; TCRdb's copy has only in-frame clones and lacks some. The data show about 97,000 clones, roughly 74% seen once. The sequence was obtained from a human donor with non-small cell lung cancer who had a partial response to radiotherapy plus ipilimumab. Some clones in this sample may be carry-over from other donors' samples. The chain carries TRBV28 and TRBJ2-7; TRBD1 agrees at 11 bases. The material sequenced was peripheral blood, taken from a patient treated with radiotherapy plus ipilimumab. The CDR3 sequence is CASRGTGGEQYF. CDR3 DNA sequence: TGTGCCAGTCGGGGGACAGGGGGTGAGCAGTACTTC.